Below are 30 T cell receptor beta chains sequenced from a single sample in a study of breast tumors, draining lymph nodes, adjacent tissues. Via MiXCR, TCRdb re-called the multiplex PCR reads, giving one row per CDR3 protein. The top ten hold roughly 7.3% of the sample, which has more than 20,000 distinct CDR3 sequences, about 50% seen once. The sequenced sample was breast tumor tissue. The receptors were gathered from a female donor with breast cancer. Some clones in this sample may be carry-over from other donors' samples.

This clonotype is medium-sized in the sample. CDR3 sequence reads: CSARGTAASYEQYF. The CDR3 DNA reads as TGCAGTGCTAGAGGGACGGCTGCCTCCTACGAGCAGTACTTC. V gene TRBV20-1 combines with J gene TRBJ2-7; D uncertain. V gave up 1 base and J gave up 0 bases, with 10 bases separating them. The germline V gene has CDR1 DFQATT and CDR2 SNEGSKA (reference sequence). This CDR3 region has 14 residues.

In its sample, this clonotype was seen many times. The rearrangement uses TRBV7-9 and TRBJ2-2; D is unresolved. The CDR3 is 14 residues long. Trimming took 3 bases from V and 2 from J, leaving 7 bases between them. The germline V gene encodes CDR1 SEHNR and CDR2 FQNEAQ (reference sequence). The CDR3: CASSFAINTGELFF. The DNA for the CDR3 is TGTGCCAGCAGCTTCGCCATAAACACCGGGGAGCTGTTTTTT. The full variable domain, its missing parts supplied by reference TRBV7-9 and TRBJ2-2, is DTGVSQNPRHKITKRGQNVTFRCDPISEHNRLYWYRQTLGQGPEFLTYFQNEAQLEKSRLLSDRFSAERPKGSFSTLEIQRTEQGDSAMYLCASSFAINTGELFFGEGSRLTVL.

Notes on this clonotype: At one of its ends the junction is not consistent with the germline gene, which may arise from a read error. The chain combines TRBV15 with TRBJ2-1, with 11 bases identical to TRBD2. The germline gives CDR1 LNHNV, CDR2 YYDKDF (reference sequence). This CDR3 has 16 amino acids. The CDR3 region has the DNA TGTGCCAACAGCGTTAGACTAGCGGGGTCCTACAATGAGCAGTTCTTC. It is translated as CANSVRLAGSYNEQFF.

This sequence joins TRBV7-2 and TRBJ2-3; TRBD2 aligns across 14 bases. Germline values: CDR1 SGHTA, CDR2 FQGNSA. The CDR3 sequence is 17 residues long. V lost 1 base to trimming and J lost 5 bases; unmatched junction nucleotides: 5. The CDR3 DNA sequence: TGTGCCAGCAGCTTAGGGGGACTAGCGGGAGCAAGAGATACGCAGTATTTT. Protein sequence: CASSLGGLAGARDTQYF.

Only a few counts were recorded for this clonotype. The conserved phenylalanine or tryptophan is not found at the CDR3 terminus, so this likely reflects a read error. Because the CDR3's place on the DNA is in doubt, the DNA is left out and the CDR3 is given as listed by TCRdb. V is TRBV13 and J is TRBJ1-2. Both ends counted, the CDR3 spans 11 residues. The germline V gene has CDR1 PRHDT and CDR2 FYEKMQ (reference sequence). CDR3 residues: CASSLRQGNIY.

The CDR3, as DNA: TGCAGCGTTAGAGCGGACTACAATGAGCAGTTCTTC. Translated, it gives CSVRADYNEQFF. The chain carries TRBV29-1 and TRBJ2-1, with a possible D match to TRBD2 (5 bases). Germline V lookup: CDR1 SQVTM, CDR2 ANQGSEA. Trimming shortened V by 5 bases and J by 3 bases, and 8 bases separated the two germline ends. The CDR3 extends over 12 amino acids.

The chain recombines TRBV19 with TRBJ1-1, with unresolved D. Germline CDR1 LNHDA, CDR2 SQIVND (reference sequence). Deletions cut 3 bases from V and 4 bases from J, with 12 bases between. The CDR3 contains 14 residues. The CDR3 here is CASSIQRGITEAFF. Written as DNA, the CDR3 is TGTGCCAGTAGTATTCAACGAGGAATCACTGAAGCTTTCTTT. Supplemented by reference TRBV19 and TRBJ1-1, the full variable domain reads DGGITQSPKYLFRKEGQNVTLSCEQNLNHDAMYWYRQDPGQGLRLIYYSQIVNDFQKGDIAEGYSVSREKKESFPLTVTSAQKNPTAFYLCASSIQRGITEAFFGQGTRLTVV.

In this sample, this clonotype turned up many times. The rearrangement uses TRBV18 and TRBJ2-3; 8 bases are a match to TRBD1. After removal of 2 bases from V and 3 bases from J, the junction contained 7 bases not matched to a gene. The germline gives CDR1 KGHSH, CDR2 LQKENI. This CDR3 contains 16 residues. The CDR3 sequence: CASSPATRGRTDTQYF. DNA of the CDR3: TGTGCCAGCTCACCAGCTACCAGGGGGCGGACAGATACGCAGTATTTT.

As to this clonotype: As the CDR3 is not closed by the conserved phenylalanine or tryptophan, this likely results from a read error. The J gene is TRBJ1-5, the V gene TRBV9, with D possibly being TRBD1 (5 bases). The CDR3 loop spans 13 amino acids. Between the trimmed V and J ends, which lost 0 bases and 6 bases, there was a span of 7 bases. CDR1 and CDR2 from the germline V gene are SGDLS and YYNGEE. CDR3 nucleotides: TGTGCCAGCAGCGTAGGGGGCGGTCAGCCCCAGCATTCT. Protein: CASSVGGGQPQHS.

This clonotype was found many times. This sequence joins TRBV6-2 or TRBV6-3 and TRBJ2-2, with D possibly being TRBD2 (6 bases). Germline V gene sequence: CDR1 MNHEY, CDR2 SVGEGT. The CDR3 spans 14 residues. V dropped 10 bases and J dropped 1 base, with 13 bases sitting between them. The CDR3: CATQRTMNTGELFF. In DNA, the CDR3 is TGTGCCACCCAACGGACTATGAACACCGGGGAGCTGTTTTTT.

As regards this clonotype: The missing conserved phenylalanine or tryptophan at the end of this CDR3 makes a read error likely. Here the CDR3 reads CAGSPRGAGPTDTQYL. The CDR3 nucleotides are TGTGCCGGCAGCCCTCGAGGAGCTGGCCCCACAGATACGCAGTATCTT. The chain recombines TRBV9 with TRBJ2-3, with unresolved D. The length of the CDR3 is 16 residues. Germline-derived CDR1 and CDR2 are SGDLS and YYNGEE.

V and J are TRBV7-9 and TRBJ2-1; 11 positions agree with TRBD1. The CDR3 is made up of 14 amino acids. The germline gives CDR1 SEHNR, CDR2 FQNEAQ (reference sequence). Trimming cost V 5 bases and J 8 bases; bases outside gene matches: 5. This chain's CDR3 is CASSKDRGHDEQFF. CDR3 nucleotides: TGTGCCAGCAGCAAGGACAGGGGGCACGATGAGCAGTTCTTC. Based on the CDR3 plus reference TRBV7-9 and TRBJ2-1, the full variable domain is DTGVSQNPRHKITKRGQNVTFRCDPISEHNRLYWYRQTLGQGPEFLTYFQNEAQLEKSRLLSDRFSAERPKGSFSTLEIQRTEQGDSAMYLCASSKDRGHDEQFFGPGTRLTVL.

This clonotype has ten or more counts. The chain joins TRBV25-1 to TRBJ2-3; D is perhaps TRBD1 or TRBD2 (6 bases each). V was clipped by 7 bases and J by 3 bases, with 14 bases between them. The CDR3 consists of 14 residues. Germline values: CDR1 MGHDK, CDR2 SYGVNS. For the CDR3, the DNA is TGTGCCAGCACCGAGGCGGGACAAACAGATACGCAGTATTTT. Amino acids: CASTEAGQTDTQYF.

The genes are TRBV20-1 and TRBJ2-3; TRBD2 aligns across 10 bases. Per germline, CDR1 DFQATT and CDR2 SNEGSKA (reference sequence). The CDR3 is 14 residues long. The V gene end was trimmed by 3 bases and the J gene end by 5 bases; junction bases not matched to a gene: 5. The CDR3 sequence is CSARASGRGDTQYF. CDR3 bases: TGCAGTGCTAGGGCTAGCGGGAGAGGAGATACGCAGTATTTT.

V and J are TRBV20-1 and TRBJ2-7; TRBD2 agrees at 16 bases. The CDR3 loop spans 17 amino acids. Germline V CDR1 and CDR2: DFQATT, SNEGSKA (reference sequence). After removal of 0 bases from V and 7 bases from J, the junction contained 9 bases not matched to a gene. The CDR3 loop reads CSARDWGLAGGPEEQYF. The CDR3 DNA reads TGCAGTGCTAGAGATTGGGGACTAGCGGGAGGGCCAGAGGAGCAGTACTTC.

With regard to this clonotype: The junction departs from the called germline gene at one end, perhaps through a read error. Here the CDR3 DNA reads TGCGCCAGCAGCCGACTAGCGGGACAACAAGAGACCCAGTACTTC. Translating gives CASSRLAGQQETQYF. The chain recombines TRBV5-5 with TRBJ2-5; 11 nucleotides agree with TRBD2. Looked up from germline, CDR1 is SGHKS and CDR2 is YYEKEE (reference sequence). There are 15 residues in the CDR3.

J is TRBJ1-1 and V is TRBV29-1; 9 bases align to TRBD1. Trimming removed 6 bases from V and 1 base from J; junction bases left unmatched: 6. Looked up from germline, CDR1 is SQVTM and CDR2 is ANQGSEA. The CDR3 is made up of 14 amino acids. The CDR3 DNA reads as TGCAGCGTACAACCGGGACAGGGGAACACTGAAGCTTTCTTT. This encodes CSVQPGQGNTEAFF.

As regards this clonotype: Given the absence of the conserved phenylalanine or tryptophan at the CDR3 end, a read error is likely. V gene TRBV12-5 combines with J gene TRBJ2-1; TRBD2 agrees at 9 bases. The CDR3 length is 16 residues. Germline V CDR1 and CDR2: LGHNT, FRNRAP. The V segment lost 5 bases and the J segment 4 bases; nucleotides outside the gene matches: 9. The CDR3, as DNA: TGTGCTAGTGGTCCCGAAGGACTAGCGAGATACAATGAGCAGTTCCTC. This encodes CASGPEGLARYNEQFL.

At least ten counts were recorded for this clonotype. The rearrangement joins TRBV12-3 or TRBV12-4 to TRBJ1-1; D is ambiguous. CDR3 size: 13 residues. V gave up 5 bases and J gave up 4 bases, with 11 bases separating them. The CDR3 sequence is CASSGALRTEAFF. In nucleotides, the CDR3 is TGTGCCAGCAGTGGTGCTCTGCGCACTGAAGCTTTCTTT.

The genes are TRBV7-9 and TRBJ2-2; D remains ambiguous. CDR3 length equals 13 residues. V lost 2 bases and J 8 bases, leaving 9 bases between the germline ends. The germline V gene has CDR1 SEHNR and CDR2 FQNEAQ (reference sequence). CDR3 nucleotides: TGTGCCAGCAGCTTAATAGTGGTGGGGGAGCTGTTTTTT. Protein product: CASSLIVVGELFF. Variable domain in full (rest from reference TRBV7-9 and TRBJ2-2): DTGVSQNPRHKITKRGQNVTFRCDPISEHNRLYWYRQTLGQGPEFLTYFQNEAQLEKSRLLSDRFSAERPKGSFSTLEIQRTEQGDSAMYLCASSLIVVGELFFGEGSRLTVL.

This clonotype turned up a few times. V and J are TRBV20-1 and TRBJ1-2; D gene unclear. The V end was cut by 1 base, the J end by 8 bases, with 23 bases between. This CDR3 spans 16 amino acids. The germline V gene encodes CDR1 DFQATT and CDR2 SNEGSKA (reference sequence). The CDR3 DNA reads TGCAGTGCTAGAGTAGGAACGGAAGTGGCGACGTTAGGCTACACCTTC. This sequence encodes CSARVGTEVATLGYTF.

In DNA, the CDR3 is TGCAGCGTTTTACAAGGAGATACGCAGTATTTT. Amino acids: CSVLQGDTQYF. V usage is TRBV29-1 and J usage is TRBJ2-3; D unresolved. The CDR3 is 11 residues long. From germline, CDR1 is SQVTM and CDR2 ANQGSEA. V lost 5 bases to trimming and J lost 5 bases, with 8 bases between them.

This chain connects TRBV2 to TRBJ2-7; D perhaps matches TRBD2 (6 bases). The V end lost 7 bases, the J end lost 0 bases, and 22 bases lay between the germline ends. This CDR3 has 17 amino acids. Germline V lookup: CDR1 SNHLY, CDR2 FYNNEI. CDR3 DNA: TGTGCCAGCAAAATCGGGGGTGCACCTCCGTGCTCCTACGAGCAGTACTTC. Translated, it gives CASKIGGAPPCSYEQYF.

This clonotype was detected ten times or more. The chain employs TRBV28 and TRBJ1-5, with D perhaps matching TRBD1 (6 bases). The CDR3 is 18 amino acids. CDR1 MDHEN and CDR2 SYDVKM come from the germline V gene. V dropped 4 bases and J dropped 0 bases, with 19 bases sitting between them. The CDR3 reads CASSWRRGAVPSNQPQHF. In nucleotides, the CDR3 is TGTGCCAGCAGTTGGAGGCGGGGGGCAGTTCCTAGCAATCAGCCCCAGCATTTT.

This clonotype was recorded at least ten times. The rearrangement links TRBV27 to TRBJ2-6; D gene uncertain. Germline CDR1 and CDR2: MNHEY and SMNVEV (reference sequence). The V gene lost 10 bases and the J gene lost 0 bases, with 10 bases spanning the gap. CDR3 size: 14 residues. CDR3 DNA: TGTGCCACCCTATCTCTCTCTGGGGCCAACGTCCTGACTTTC. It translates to CATLSLSGANVLTF.

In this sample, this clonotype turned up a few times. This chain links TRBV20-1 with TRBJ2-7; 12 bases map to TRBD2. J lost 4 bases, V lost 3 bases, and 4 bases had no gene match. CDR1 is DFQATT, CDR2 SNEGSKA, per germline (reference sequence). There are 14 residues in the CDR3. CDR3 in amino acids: CSARTSGSRYEQYF. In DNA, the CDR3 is TGCAGTGCTAGGACTAGCGGGAGCAGGTACGAGCAGTACTTC.

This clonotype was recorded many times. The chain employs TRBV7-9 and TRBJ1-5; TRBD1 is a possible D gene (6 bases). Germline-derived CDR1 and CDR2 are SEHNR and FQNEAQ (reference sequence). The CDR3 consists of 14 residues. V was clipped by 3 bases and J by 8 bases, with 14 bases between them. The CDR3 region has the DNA TGTGCCAGCAGCTTCGGGGGGCGGTTAGAGCCCCAGCATTTT. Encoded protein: CASSFGGRLEPQHF.

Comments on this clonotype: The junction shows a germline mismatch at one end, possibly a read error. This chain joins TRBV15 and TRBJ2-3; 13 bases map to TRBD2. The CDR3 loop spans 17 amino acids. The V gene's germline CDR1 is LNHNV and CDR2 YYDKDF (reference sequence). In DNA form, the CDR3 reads TGTGCCACCAGCGACGACAGGACTAGCGGGAGAGCAGACACGCGGTATTTT. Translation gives CATSDDRTSGRADTRYF.

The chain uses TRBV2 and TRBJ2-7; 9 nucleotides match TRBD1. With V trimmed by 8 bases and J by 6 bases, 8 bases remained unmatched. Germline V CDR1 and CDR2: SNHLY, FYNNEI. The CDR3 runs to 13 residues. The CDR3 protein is CASARDREVEQYF. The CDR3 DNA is TGTGCCAGCGCCCGGGACAGGGAGGTCGAGCAGTACTTC.

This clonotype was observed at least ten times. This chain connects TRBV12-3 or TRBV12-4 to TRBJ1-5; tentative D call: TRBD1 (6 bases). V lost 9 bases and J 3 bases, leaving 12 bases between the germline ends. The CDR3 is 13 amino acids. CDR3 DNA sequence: TGTGCCAGTGAGAGGGGGGACAATCAGCCCCAGCATTTT. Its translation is CASERGDNQPQHF.